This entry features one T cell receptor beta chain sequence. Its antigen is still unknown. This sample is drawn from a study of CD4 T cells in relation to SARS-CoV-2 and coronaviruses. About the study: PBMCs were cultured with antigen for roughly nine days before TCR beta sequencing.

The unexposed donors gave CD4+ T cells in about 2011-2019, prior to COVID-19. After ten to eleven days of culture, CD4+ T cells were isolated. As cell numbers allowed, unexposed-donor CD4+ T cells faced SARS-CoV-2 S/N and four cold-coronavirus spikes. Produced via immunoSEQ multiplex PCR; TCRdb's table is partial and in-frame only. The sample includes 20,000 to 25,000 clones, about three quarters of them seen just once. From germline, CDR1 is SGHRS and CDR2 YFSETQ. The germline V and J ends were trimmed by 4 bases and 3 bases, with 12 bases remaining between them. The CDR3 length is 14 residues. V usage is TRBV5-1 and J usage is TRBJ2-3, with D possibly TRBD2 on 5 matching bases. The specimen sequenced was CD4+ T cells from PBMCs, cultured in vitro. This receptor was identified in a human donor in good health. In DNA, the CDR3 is TGCGCCAGCAGCGAGGGAAAGGCGACAGATACGCAGTATTTT. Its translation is CASSEGKATDTQYF.